The 30 T cell receptor beta chains listed next were all sequenced from one sample in a study of response to subunit inactivated influenza vaccine. MiXCR, applied by TCRdb to the RT-PCR reads, yields one record per CDR3 protein. Among fewer than 650,000 distinct CDR3 sequences listed, approximately 12% were seen once. This specimen was PBMCs from blood, taken 35 to 45 days after vaccination. The source of these receptors is a man between 45 and 60 years old who received an inactivated influenza vaccine.

V usage is TRBV7-6 and J usage is TRBJ2-7, with 7 bases aligning to TRBD2. The V segment lost 1 base and the J segment 2 bases; nucleotides outside the gene matches: 14. This CDR3 spans 18 amino acids. Germline CDR1 and CDR2: SGHVS and FNYEAQ. CDR3 in amino acids: CASSLVVFGGKGTYEQYF. Written as DNA, the CDR3 is TGTGCCAGCAGCTTAGTGGTCTTCGGGGGGAAAGGAACCTACGAGCAGTACTTC. Full variable domain (remainder filled in from reference TRBV7-6 and TRBJ2-7): GAGVSQSPRYKVTKRGQDVALRCDPISGHVSLYWYRQALGQGPEFLTYFNYEAQQDKSGLPNDRFSAERPEGSISTLTIQRTEQRDSAMYRCASSLVVFGGKGTYEQYFGPGTRLTVT.

J is TRBJ2-4 and V is TRBV29-1, with D unresolved. V was clipped by 4 bases and J by 1 base, with 8 bases between them. The CDR3 is 13 residues long. The germline CDR1 and CDR2 sequences are SQVTM and ANQGSEA. The CDR3 coding sequence is TGCAGCGTTGCGGTGGCCGCCAAAAACATTCAGTACTTC. Translating gives CSVAVAAKNIQYF.

The rearrangement joins TRBV5-1 to TRBJ1-2; maybe TRBD1 (5 bases). Trimming took 4 bases from V and 6 from J, leaving 16 bases between them. The CDR3 runs 14 residues. CDR1 and CDR2 (germline): SGHRS, YFSETQ. CDR3 in amino acids: CASSRGWGLDGYTF. Here the CDR3 DNA reads TGCGCCAGCAGCCGTGGCTGGGGCTTAGATGGCTACACCTTC.

This clonotype was recorded a few times. The genes are TRBV18 and TRBJ2-3, with 8 bases fitting TRBD2. The length of the CDR3 is 16 residues. Germline loops: CDR1 KGHSH, CDR2 LQKENI. Trimming removed 3 bases from V and 0 bases from J; junction bases left unmatched: 5. The CDR3 protein is CASSPVAGSSTDTQYF. As DNA, the CDR3 is TGTGCCAGCTCACCCGTAGCGGGGTCCAGCACAGATACGCAGTATTTT.

This clonotype was counted a single time. The germline gene is not matched at one end of the junction; a read error may be the cause. The genes are TRBV20-1 and TRBJ2-7, with TRBD2 as a possible D gene (6 bases). The germline gives CDR1 DFQATT, CDR2 SNEGSKA (reference sequence). The CDR3 is made up of 16 amino acids. CDR3 nucleotides: TGCTGTGCTAGAGAAAGGGGCGGGGCCCTTTCCTACGAGCAGTACTTC. This codes for CCARERGGALSYEQYF.

This clonotype was counted once. The chain has TRBV10-3 and TRBJ2-7; possible D gene TRBD1, 5 bases. Trimming removed 5 bases at V and 2 bases at J, with 10 bases between. The CDR3 runs to 13 residues. The germline CDR1 and CDR2 sequences are ENHRY and SYGVKD. CDR3 protein: CAISQGQTYEQYF. The CDR3 DNA sequence: TGTGCCATCAGTCAGGGCCAGACCTACGAGCAGTACTTC.

This clonotype came up many times. This chain connects TRBV29-1 to TRBJ2-2; maybe TRBD2 (5 bases). V was cut by 4 bases and J by 4 bases, with 10 bases left in between. The V gene's germline CDR1 is SQVTM and CDR2 ANQGSEA. CDR3 length: 13 amino acids. CDR3 sequence: CSVAGRFTGELFF. In DNA form, the CDR3 reads TGCAGCGTTGCGGGAAGATTCACCGGGGAGCTGTTTTTT.

This chain links TRBV5-1 with TRBJ1-6; 11 positions match TRBD1. The CDR3 sequence is 16 residues long. Germline V lookup: CDR1 SGHRS, CDR2 YFSETQ. J lost 10 bases, V lost 4 bases, and 10 bases had no gene match. The CDR3 region has the DNA TGCGCCAGCAGCCAGAACCCCCGGGACAGGGGGTCACCCCTCCACTTT. Translated, it gives CASSQNPRDRGSPLHF.

This clonotype was seen a handful of times. The rearrangement uses TRBV27 and TRBJ1-6; weak D call: TRBD1 (5 bases). CDR3 length: 20 amino acids. Germline CDR1 is MNHEY and CDR2 is SMNVEV (reference sequence). V dropped 5 bases and J dropped 0 bases, with 23 bases sitting between them. The CDR3 loop reads CASSPWDLIRTSSYNSPLHF. In DNA form, the CDR3 reads TGTGCCAGCAGTCCCTGGGACCTCATCCGCACTAGCTCCTATAATTCACCCCTCCACTTT.

This clonotype has just a few counts. V usage is TRBV5-1 and J usage is TRBJ2-7; weak D call: TRBD1 (6 bases). Trimming shortened V by 4 bases and J by 6 bases, and 11 bases separated the two germline ends. This CDR3 comprises 12 residues. Germline loops: CDR1 SGHRS, CDR2 YFSETQ. The CDR3 sequence is CASSNDRSEQYF. CDR3 DNA: TGCGCCAGCAGCAACGACAGGAGCGAGCAGTACTTC. Using reference TRBV5-1 and TRBJ2-7 for the parts outside the CDR3, the full variable domain is KAGVTQTPRYLIKTRGQQVTLSCSPISGHRSVSWYQQTPGQGLQFLFEYFSETQRNKGNFPGRFSGRQFSNSRSEMNVSTLELGDSALYLCASSNDRSEQYFGPGTRLTVT.

The V and J genes are TRBV12-3 or TRBV12-4 and TRBJ1-6; D not resolved. This CDR3 region has 13 residues. V was clipped by 5 bases and J by 3 bases, with 5 bases between them. The DNA for the CDR3 is TGTGCCAGCAGTACAAACTATAATTCACCCCTCCACTTT. Encoded protein: CASSTNYNSPLHF.

V gene TRBV11-2 combines with J gene TRBJ2-3; 12 bases align to TRBD2. This CDR3 spans 16 amino acids. Germline trimming cut 6 bases from V and 0 bases from J; bases unmatched to any gene: 4. Germline CDR1 SGHAT, CDR2 FQNNGV. The CDR3 coding sequence is TGTGCCAGCAGACGACTAGCGGGGGCTAGCACAGATACGCAGTATTTT. It specifies CASRRLAGASTDTQYF.

This clonotype was seen at least ten times. This chain uses TRBV12-3 or TRBV12-4 with TRBJ2-2; D unresolved. The V end lost 3 bases, the J end lost 3 bases, and 5 bases lay between the germline ends. The CDR3 has 13 residues. The CDR3 loop reads CASSFGYTGELFF. The DNA for the CDR3 is TGTGCCAGCAGTTTTGGGTACACCGGGGAGCTGTTTTTT.

The J gene is TRBJ2-1, the V gene TRBV2; D is perhaps TRBD1 (6 bases). The germline gives CDR1 SNHLY, CDR2 FYNNEI. V was clipped by 4 bases and J by 9 bases, with 22 bases between them. This CDR3 contains 16 residues. CDR3 sequence: CASSAVVASWGPEQFF. The CDR3 DNA sequence: TGTGCCAGCAGTGCCGTCGTCGCTTCGTGGGGGCCTGAGCAGTTCTTC.

The V and J genes are TRBV6-5 and TRBJ2-7; possibly TRBD1 for D (5 bases). This CDR3 region has 13 residues. CDR1 is MNHEY, CDR2 SVGAGI, per germline. Deletions cut 4 bases from V and 5 bases from J, with 12 bases between. CDR3 sequence reads: CASSFFQGDEQYF. The CDR3 nucleotides are TGTGCCAGCAGTTTCTTCCAGGGTGACGAGCAGTACTTC.

The chain uses TRBV20-1 and TRBJ2-7; 8 bases are shared with TRBD2. The length of the CDR3 is 15 residues. Germline CDR1 and CDR2: DFQATT and SNEGSKA (reference sequence). The V segment lost 0 bases and the J segment 6 bases; nucleotides outside the gene matches: 10. The CDR3 coding sequence is TGCAGTGCTAGAGATCACCGGACTAGCATTAGCGAGCAGTACTTC. Its protein product is CSARDHRTSISEQYF.

About this clonotype: Mismatch with germline at one junction end may stem from a read error. The chain couples TRBV20-1 to TRBJ1-1; D remains ambiguous. The CDR3 totals 17 residues. From germline, CDR1 is DFQATT and CDR2 SNEGSKA (reference sequence). The CDR3: CCARPPKTGVLNTEAFF. DNA for the CDR3: TGCTGTGCTAGACCCCCAAAAACCGGTGTACTGAACACTGAAGCTTTCTTT.

In its sample, this clonotype was seen a few times. The chain joins TRBV10-3 to TRBJ2-5; a weak D match, TRBD2 (5 bases). CDR1 and CDR2 (germline): ENHRY, SYGVKD. V was trimmed by 10 bases and J by 4 bases, leaving 19 bases between them. The CDR3 has 14 residues. CDR3 nucleotide sequence: TGTGCCACTCGGGAAGAAGGGAGTAGAGAGACCCAGTACTTC. As protein: CATREEGSRETQYF.

This clonotype was counted many times. This sequence joins TRBV12-3 or TRBV12-4 and TRBJ2-7; tentatively, D is TRBD1 or TRBD2 (5 bases each). This CDR3 is built from 14 residues. V was trimmed by 4 bases and J by 2 bases, leaving 12 bases between them. The CDR3 reads CASSWGSTTYEQYF. DNA of the CDR3: TGTGCCAGCAGTTGGGGGTCAACGACCTACGAGCAGTACTTC.

The chain uses TRBV10-2 and TRBJ2-7, with 7 bases that match TRBD1. The CDR3 has 14 residues. Germline V gene data show CDR1 as WSHSY and CDR2 as SAAADI. J lost 4 bases, V lost 3 bases, and 6 bases had no gene match. CDR3 protein: CASSETGTDYEQYF. CDR3 bases: TGCGCCAGCAGTGAAACCGGGACAGATTACGAGCAGTACTTC.

This clonotype was seen ten or more times. The rearrangement links TRBV6-1 to TRBJ1-2; no clear D. Germline CDR1 is MNHNS and CDR2 is SASEGT. V lost 0 bases, J lost 4 bases, and 9 bases lay in between. The CDR3 consists of 14 residues. The chain's CDR3 is CASSEAPSLYGYTF. The CDR3 DNA reads TGTGCCAGCAGTGAAGCGCCCAGCCTCTATGGCTACACCTTC.

The chain employs TRBV20-1 and TRBJ2-5, with D maybe TRBD2 (6 bases). The CDR3 length is 15 residues. CDR1 is DFQATT and CDR2 is SNEGSKA in the germline V gene (reference sequence). The CDR3 loop is CSASMVAGRGETQYF. The CDR3 DNA sequence: TGCAGCGCCTCAATGGTGGCGGGAAGGGGAGAGACCCAGTACTTC.

This chain connects TRBV7-8 to TRBJ2-7, with D unclear. This CDR3 is 17 amino acids long. Germline loops: CDR1 SGHVS, CDR2 FQNEAQ. The germline V and J ends were trimmed by 1 base and 0 bases, with 16 bases remaining between them. This CDR3 reads CASSLVRPTKGSYEQYF. The CDR3, as DNA: TGTGCCAGCAGCTTAGTCCGCCCCACGAAGGGCTCCTACGAGCAGTACTTC.

This clonotype was detected a few times. The genes are TRBV12-3 or TRBV12-4 and TRBJ2-3; 9 nucleotides match TRBD1. After removal of 5 bases from V and 5 bases from J, the junction contained 8 bases not matched to a gene. The CDR3 loop spans 15 amino acids. The CDR3 region is CASSRDGTGLDTQYF. For the CDR3, the DNA is TGTGCCAGCAGTAGAGACGGGACAGGGCTAGATACGCAGTATTTT.

V gene TRBV7-9 combines with J gene TRBJ2-2; TRBD2 matches 9 bases. Trimming removed 5 bases from V and 6 bases from J; junction bases left unmatched: 10. This CDR3 comprises 16 residues. Germline CDR1 is SEHNR and CDR2 is FQNEAQ (reference sequence). CDR3: CASSIRLAVDSGELFF. The CDR3 coding sequence is TGTGCCAGCAGCATACGACTAGCGGTAGATTCCGGGGAGCTGTTTTTT.

The rearrangement joins TRBV11-2 to TRBJ2-2; D is unclear. Germline values: CDR1 SGHAT, CDR2 FQNNGV. The CDR3 has 14 residues. V lost 4 bases and J lost 1, with 7 bases in between. The CDR3 protein is CASSSIQNTGELFF. CDR3 nucleotide sequence: TGTGCCAGCAGCTCCATACAGAACACCGGGGAGCTGTTTTTT. Combining the CDR3 with reference TRBV11-2 and TRBJ2-2 gives the whole variable domain EAGVAQSPRYKIIEKRQSVAFWCNPISGHATLYWYQQILGQGPKLLIQFQNNGVVDDSQLPKDRFSAERLKGVDSTLKIQPAKLEDSAVYLCASSSIQNTGELFFGEGSRLTVL.

The chain employs TRBV6-2 or TRBV6-3 and TRBJ1-1; D perhaps matches TRBD1 (5 bases). The CDR3 has 13 amino acids. The germline CDR1 and CDR2 sequences are MNHEY and SVGEGT. Trimming cost V 2 bases and J 5 bases, with 9 bases left between them. CDR3 amino acids: CASSYREGTEAFF. CDR3 DNA: TGTGCCAGCAGTTACAGGGAGGGGACTGAAGCTTTCTTT.

The V call is TRBV12-3 or TRBV12-4, the J call TRBJ1-2, with TRBD1 as a possible D gene (6 bases). V was shortened by 6 bases and J by 2 bases, with 19 bases between the two germline ends. The length of the CDR3 is 16 residues. The CDR3 DNA reads as TGTGCCAGCAGCAGCCCCGGGGGCGCTTACAACTATGGCTACACCTTC. Its translation is CASSSPGGAYNYGYTF.

The CDR3 DNA is TGTGCCAGCAGTTACTCGAACAGGGTTGACATTCAGTACTTC. It translates to CASSYSNRVDIQYF. The chain is built from TRBV6-2 or TRBV6-3 and TRBJ2-4; D is possibly TRBD1 (6 bases). The germline V gene encodes CDR1 MNHEY and CDR2 SVGEGT. The V and J ends lost 0 bases and 8 bases respectively, with 11 bases between them. This CDR3 spans 14 amino acids.

This rearrangement joins TRBV5-1 to TRBJ2-7; D possibly corresponds to TRBD1 (5 bases). The length of the CDR3 is 15 residues. Germline V gene sequence: CDR1 SGHRS, CDR2 YFSETQ. With 0 bases removed from V and 0 bases from J, the gap between germline ends came to 10 bases. DNA of the CDR3: TGCGCCAGCAGCTTGGCGGACACCTTCTCCTACGAGCAGTACTTC. Protein: CASSLADTFSYEQYF. Together with reference TRBV5-1 and TRBJ2-7, the CDR3 gives the full variable domain: KAGVTQTPRYLIKTRGQQVTLSCSPISGHRSVSWYQQTPGQGLQFLFEYFSETQRNKGNFPGRFSGRQFSNSRSEMNVSTLELGDSALYLCASSLADTFSYEQYFGPGTRLTVT.